The 13 T cell receptor beta chains presented below share a single source sample, sequenced in a study of blood T cell repertoires in COVID-19. Using immunoSEQ multiplex PCR, the repertoire was profiled, and TCRdb retains in-frame clones only, with some absent. The sample gives 150,000 to 200,000 clones, under 80% of which show up once; 2.5% to 3.5% is in the top ten. The sample comprised peripheral blood. These receptors all come from a man in his 70s with acute or convalescent COVID-19.

J is TRBJ2-7 and V is TRBV7-2; TRBD2 matches at 8 bases. J was trimmed by 7 bases and V by 1 base; bases with no gene match: 12. Germline V gives CDR1 SGHTA, CDR2 FQGNSA. This CDR3 has 16 residues. As DNA, the CDR3 is TGTGCCAGCAGCTTAGAGGCGGGAGGCCCTTTGGGGGAGCAGTACTTC. The encoded protein is CASSLEAGGPLGEQYF.

The chain combines TRBV11-2 with TRBJ2-2; 7 bases align to TRBD1. Trimming removed 1 base from V and 2 bases from J; junction bases left unmatched: 7. Germline loops: CDR1 SGHAT, CDR2 FQNNGV. There are 17 residues in the CDR3. This CDR3 is CASSLVGAGGNTGELFF. CDR3 coding DNA: TGTGCCAGCAGCTTAGTAGGGGCAGGGGGAAACACCGGGGAGCTGTTTTTT.

The chain carries TRBV6-2 or TRBV6-3 and TRBJ1-1, with TRBD1 as a possible D gene (6 bases). CDR3 length equals 13 residues. CDR1 is MNHEY and CDR2 is SVGEGT in the germline V gene. Trimming pared 0 bases from V and 7 bases from J, leaving 9 bases between. The CDR3 DNA is TGTGCCAGCAGTTACTCGGAACAGGGTGAAGCTTTCTTT. Its translation is CASSYSEQGEAFF.

This chain links TRBV29-1 with TRBJ2-3; 8 positions match TRBD2. Germline V CDR1 and CDR2: SQVTM, ANQGSEA. With 8 bases clipped from V and 3 bases from J, the junction kept 13 bases outside the gene matches. The CDR3 runs to 15 residues. Here the CDR3 DNA reads TGCAGCCTCCAAGTTACTAGCGGAAAGACAGATACGCAGTATTTT. This encodes CSLQVTSGKTDTQYF.

This sequence joins TRBV6-6 and TRBJ1-5; the match to TRBD1 covers 8 bases. CDR3 length: 15 amino acids. With 4 bases clipped from V and 4 bases from J, the junction kept 6 bases outside the gene matches. Germline CDR1 MNHNY, CDR2 SVGAGI (reference sequence). CDR3 nucleotides: TGTGCCAGCAGTTTCCGACAGGGGAGAAATCAGCCCCAGCATTTT. Protein sequence: CASSFRQGRNQPQHF.

The chain has TRBV6-6 and TRBJ1-6; D is ambiguous. The V end lost 2 bases, the J end lost 9 bases, and 11 bases lay between the germline ends. The CDR3 contains 14 residues. CDR1 and CDR2 (germline): MNHNY, SVGAGI (reference sequence). In DNA, the CDR3 is TGTGCCAGCAGTTACAAAAGGGAGGCTTCACCCCTCCACTTT. It translates to CASSYKREASPLHF.

The chain uses TRBV27 and TRBJ2-5, with D possibly matching TRBD2 (5 bases). The germline CDR1 and CDR2 sequences are MNHEY and SMNVEV (reference sequence). The ends were cut back, 2 bases at V and 4 bases at J, with 14 bases in the middle. CDR3 length: 15 amino acids. For the CDR3, the DNA is TGTGCCAGCAGTTTAACGGCGGTCGGGGTAGAGACCCAGTACTTC. It codes for CASSLTAVGVETQYF.

This sequence joins TRBV10-3 and TRBJ1-5, with D hard to call. Germline-derived CDR1 and CDR2 are ENHRY and SYGVKD. This CDR3 is 14 amino acids long. V lost 1 base to trimming and J lost 0 bases, with 4 bases between them. The CDR3 DNA reads TGTGCCATCAGTGAGTTTAATAGCAATCAGCCCCAGCATTTT. It translates to CAISEFNSNQPQHF.

The chain is built from TRBV5-6 and TRBJ2-5; 9 bases match TRBD2. The CDR3 spans 17 residues. V was clipped by 4 bases and J by 1 base; unmatched bases: 11. Germline CDR1 and CDR2: SGHDT and YYEEEE. This chain's CDR3 is CASSHTSGRLFQETQYF. DNA for the CDR3: TGTGCCAGCAGCCATACTAGCGGGCGGCTGTTCCAAGAGACCCAGTACTTC.

The rearrangement uses TRBV7-3 and TRBJ2-1; the match to TRBD2 covers 10 bases. There are 16 residues in the CDR3. After removal of 5 bases from V and 0 bases from J, the junction contained 4 bases not matched to a gene. Germline-derived CDR1 and CDR2 are SGHTA and FQGTGA. The CDR3 DNA sequence: TGTGCCAGCAGCAAGGGACTAGCGAGCTCCTACAATGAGCAGTTCTTC. This sequence encodes CASSKGLASSYNEQFF.

This chain uses TRBV19 with TRBJ2-7; 9 bases are a match to TRBD1. Germline loops: CDR1 LNHDA, CDR2 SQIVND (reference sequence). Trimming took 3 bases from V and 6 from J; bases not matched to a gene: 9. The CDR3 runs 15 residues. The CDR3 region has the DNA TGTGCCAGTAGTATCGGGACAGGGTGGAATGGCGAGCAGTACTTC. Its translation is CASSIGTGWNGEQYF.

CDR3 residues: CASSTGLAGGFANTGELFF. The CDR3 region has the DNA TGCGCCAGCAGCACGGGACTAGCGGGGGGATTCGCGAACACCGGGGAGCTGTTTTTT. The chain links TRBV5-1 to TRBJ2-2; TRBD2 aligns across 15 bases. This CDR3 contains 19 residues. Germline lookup yields CDR1 SGHRS and CDR2 YFSETQ. J was trimmed by 0 bases and V by 4 bases; bases with no gene match: 7.

The rearrangement links TRBV4-1 to TRBJ2-1; 9 nucleotides line up with TRBD1. The V and J ends lost 3 bases and 2 bases, in that order; junction bases with no gene match: 5. Germline-derived CDR1 and CDR2 are MGHRA and YSYEKL. The CDR3 runs 16 residues. CDR3 amino acids: CASSQPGQGTYNEQFF. Written as DNA, the CDR3 is TGCGCCAGCAGCCAGCCGGGACAGGGCACCTACAATGAGCAGTTCTTC.